A selection of T cell receptor beta chains follows, all from one sample in a study of neoadjuvant anti-PD-1 for oral cavity cancer. Libraries were prepared by immunoSEQ multiplex PCR; TCRdb keeps only in-frame clonotypes and omits some of them. The table lists 40,000 to 50,000 clones, 75% to 80% of them singletons. The starting material was PBMCs, obtained after nivolumab (anti-PD-1) treatment. The receptors stem from a person between 35 and 79 years old with oral cavity squamous cell carcinoma. The CDR3 runs from the conserved cysteine through the conserved F or W. D genes are given only for firm matches. The listing skips clone size in some rows; elsewhere it reads once, few, many or a size class.

NA TRBJ1-2 TRBD1 TRBV2 CASREQGVAGYTF TGTGCCAGCAGAGAACAGGGGGTGGCTGGCTACACCTTC
NA TRBJ1-2 TRBD1 TRBV6-1 CASRLTGTSYTF TGTGCCAGCAGATTGACAGGGACAAGCTACACCTTC
few TRBJ2-3 TRBD2 TRBV28 CASRLTPGGPAGPGGDTQYF TGTGCCAGCAGGCTAACACCGGGGGGTCCAGCGGGGCCTGGGGGAGATACGCAGTATTTT
NA TRBJ1-1 NA TRBV13 CASSVRVGSVWTEAFF TGTGCCAGCAGCGTTCGTGTGGGGTCCGTATGGACTGAAGCTTTCTTT
NA TRBJ2-1 NA TRBV27 CASSLRVAEERNEQFF TGTGCCAGCAGTTTACGAGTAGCGGAGGAACGGAATGAGCAGTTCTTC
NA TRBJ1-2 TRBD1 TRBV5-4 CASSHRTGHYGYTF TGTGCCAGCAGCCACAGGACAGGTCATTATGGCTACACCTTC
NA TRBJ2-7 NA TRBV7-8 CASSSGRKNEQYF TGTGCCAGCAGCTCTGGGCGGAAGAACGAGCAGTACTTC
NA TRBJ2-2 NA TRBV6-5 CASSWENRAGELFF TGTGCCAGCAGTTGGGAGAACAGGGCCGGGGAGCTGTTTTTT
NA TRBJ2-2 NA TRBV7-6 CASSPVPGITGELFF TGTGCCAGCAGCCCCGTCCCGGGGATAACCGGGGAGCTGTTTTTT
NA TRBJ1-6 NA TRBV14 CASSQVDRTSYNSPLHF TGTGCCAGCAGCCAAGTCGACAGAACATCCTATAATTCACCCCTCCACTTT
NA TRBJ1-2 NA TRBV19 CASSIHIVSYGYTF TGTGCCAGTAGTATCCATATCGTATCCTATGGCTACACCTTC
NA TRBJ2-2 NA TRBV2 CASKTGGANTGELFF TGTGCCAGCAAAACAGGGGGGGCGAACACCGGGGAGCTGTTTTTT
NA TRBJ1-1 NA TRBV27 CASQSPVGYTEAFF TGTGCCAGCCAGTCACCCGTTGGTTACACTGAAGCTTTCTTT
NA TRBJ1-1 NA TRBV5-1 CASSPSTGNTEAFF TGCGCCAGCAGCCCCTCGACAGGGAACACTGAAGCTTTCTTT
NA TRBJ1-5 NA TRBV30 CAWSVLDGQPQHF TGTGCCTGGAGTGTACTGGACGGTCAGCCCCAGCATTTT
NA TRBJ1-1 TRBD1 TRBV4-1 CASSQPRQGQNTEAFF TGCGCCAGCAGCCAACCCCGACAGGGGCAGAACACTGAAGCTTTCTTT